Below, 29 T cell receptor beta chains from the same sample are listed, as sequenced in a study of regulatory T cells in long-lasting Graves disease. The time point was: newly diagnosed GD, antithyroid drugs for less than 3 months. From PBMCs, RNA was extracted and then used to make the TCR library. CDR3-region Arm-PCR and iRepertoire HTBI primers produced the TCR beta libraries. TCRdb recomputed calls from the multiplex PCR reads with MiXCR, one row per CDR3 protein. The data contain some 450,000 distinct CDR3 sequences, around 15% of them seen just once; the ten biggest clones take up 9.5% to 12%. These same records also appear under a second study, on T cells in Graves' hyperthyroidism and ophthalmopathy.

Sample: peripheral blood mononuclear cells (PBMCs), taken at new diagnosis, from a patient treated with antithyroid drugs. Source of these receptors: a woman in her 30s with Graves disease.

There are many counts of this clonotype. The J gene is TRBJ2-2, the V gene TRBV5-1; D not certain. The germline V gene encodes CDR1 SGHRS and CDR2 YFSETQ. Between the trimmed V and J ends, which lost 0 bases and 7 bases, there was a span of 4 bases. This CDR3 contains 12 residues. CDR3 loop: CASSLAGGELFF. The CDR3 nucleotides read TGCGCCAGCAGCTTGGCAGGCGGGGAGCTGTTTTTT.

The chain carries TRBV2 and TRBJ2-2; D ambiguous. Per the germline V gene, CDR1 is SNHLY and CDR2 is FYNNEI. The CDR3 covers 15 residues. The germline V and J ends were trimmed by 5 bases and 6 bases, with 16 bases remaining between them. The chain's CDR3 is CASSKRSTVAGELFF. The CDR3 DNA follows: TGTGCCAGCAGTAAGAGATCCACCGTGGCCGGGGAGCTGTTTTTT.

Here the CDR3 reads CATSPGGGSEQFF. CDR3 bases: TGTGCCACCAGTCCGGGAGGTGGTAGTGAGCAGTTCTTC. V is TRBV15 and J is TRBJ2-1; 7 nucleotides agree with TRBD2. With 6 bases clipped from V and 9 bases from J, the junction kept 8 bases outside the gene matches. This CDR3 contains 13 residues. Looked up from germline, CDR1 is LNHNV and CDR2 is YYDKDF (reference sequence).

This chain joins TRBV20-1 and TRBJ1-5, with D possibly being TRBD1 (6 bases). The ends were cut back, 1 base at V and 4 bases at J, with 8 bases in the middle. Germline V gives CDR1 DFQATT, CDR2 SNEGSKA (reference sequence). This CDR3 region has 13 residues. CDR3 loop: CSARGTENQPQHF. CDR3 coding DNA: TGCAGTGCTAGAGGGACAGAGAATCAGCCCCAGCATTTT.

The table lists this clonotype with many counts. This chain joins TRBV27 and TRBJ1-2; D is unresolved. Trimming cost V 5 bases and J 6 bases, with 16 bases left between them. Germline V lookup: CDR1 MNHEY, CDR2 SMNVEV (reference sequence). This CDR3 has 14 amino acids. CDR3 loop: CASSRIPERDGYTF. The CDR3 DNA reads TGTGCCAGCAGTCGGATTCCAGAACGCGATGGCTACACCTTC.

This clonotype was observed at least ten times. V usage is TRBV20-1 and J usage is TRBJ2-5, with D possibly being TRBD1 (6 bases). V lost 4 bases and J lost 5, with 23 bases in between. The CDR3 runs to 16 residues. Germline V gives CDR1 DFQATT, CDR2 SNEGSKA (reference sequence). The CDR3 spells CSAINTWAGAGETQYF. DNA of the CDR3: TGCAGTGCTATCAACACCTGGGCAGGGGCTGGGGAGACCCAGTACTTC.

This sequence joins TRBV29-1 and TRBJ2-1; D remains ambiguous. CDR3 size: 12 residues. Trimming took 1 base from V and 10 from J, leaving 11 bases between them. Germline V gene lookup returns CDR1 SQVTM and CDR2 ANQGSEA. The CDR3 here is CSVEARPWEQFF. For the CDR3, the DNA is TGCAGCGTTGAAGCTAGGCCTTGGGAGCAGTTCTTC.

This clonotype was observed a few times. An end of the junction does not agree with germline; a read error may underlie this. The V gene is TRBV13, the J gene TRBJ1-3; D is perhaps TRBD1 (5 bases). This CDR3 has 15 amino acids. Germline V gene sequence: CDR1 PRHDT, CDR2 FYEKMQ (reference sequence). The CDR3 nucleotides are TGCGCCAGCAGCCAAGTTCAGGGAACTGGAAACACCATATATTTT. Translated: CASSQVQGTGNTIYF.

Worth noting for this clonotype: This may be a read error: a much more frequent sequence differs by one nucleotide. This chain connects TRBV5-1 to TRBJ2-5, with D possibly matching TRBD2 (6 bases). The CDR3 runs 16 residues. Germline V gene data show CDR1 as SGHRS and CDR2 as YFSETQ. DNA of the CDR3: TGTGCCAGCGGCTTGGAGCGGGCTAGAGGATGGGAGACCCAGTACTTC. Its protein is CASGLERARGWETQYF.

The chain links TRBV19 to TRBJ1-6; 9 bases align to TRBD1. The V and J ends lost 6 bases and 9 bases, in that order; junction bases with no gene match: 6. Germline loops: CDR1 LNHDA, CDR2 SQIVND (reference sequence). This CDR3 region has 14 residues. The CDR3 nucleotides read TGTGCCAGTAGAACAGGGGGCTCAAGTTCACCCCTCCACTTT. It translates to CASRTGGSSSPLHF.

This clonotype was seen a few times. The gene calls are TRBV27 and TRBJ2-4; D possibly uses TRBD1 or TRBD2 (5 bases each). CDR1 and CDR2 from the germline V gene are MNHEY and SMNVEV (reference sequence). Trimming removed 8 bases at V and 3 bases at J, with 23 bases between. The CDR3 extends over 17 amino acids. CDR3 coding DNA: TGTGCCAGCGGTCCCACTCTCGGGGACCCGGGCAAAAACATTCAGTACTTC. It specifies CASGPTLGDPGKNIQYF.

The table lists this clonotype with many counts. The chain links TRBV2 to TRBJ2-3, with TRBD2 matching 7 bases. CDR1 and CDR2 from the germline V gene are SNHLY and FYNNEI. V lost 6 bases and J lost 2; bases outside the gene matches: 11. The CDR3 is 16 amino acids. Written as DNA, the CDR3 is TGTGCCAGCAGGTCTCAGGGCGGGAGAAACACAGATACGCAGTATTTT. It is translated as CASRSQGGRNTDTQYF.

This clonotype has at least ten counts. The rearrangement uses TRBV18 and TRBJ2-1; D uncertain. Trimming removed 2 bases from V and 9 bases from J, with 5 bases in between. Germline CDR1 and CDR2: KGHSH and LQKENI. The CDR3 length is 11 residues. The CDR3 reads CASSPKTEQFF. The CDR3, as DNA: TGTGCCAGCTCACCAAAAACTGAGCAGTTCTTC. The full variable domain, its missing parts supplied by reference TRBV18 and TRBJ2-1, is NAGVMQNPRHLVRRRGQEARLRCSPMKGHSHVYWYRQLPEEGLKFMVYLQKENIIDESGMPKERFSAEFPKEGPSILRIQQVVRGDSAAYFCASSPKTEQFFGPGTRLTVL.

V usage is TRBV7-9 and J usage is TRBJ2-2; tentative D call: TRBD2 (6 bases). Germline V gene lookup returns CDR1 SEHNR and CDR2 FQNEAQ (reference sequence). This CDR3 has 16 residues. Trimming removed 1 base from V and 1 base from J, with 10 bases in between. The CDR3 nucleotides read TGTGCCAGCAGCTTAGACGCGGGAAAGAACACCGGGGAGCTGTTTTTT. Translating it yields CASSLDAGKNTGELFF.

As for this clonotype: A much bigger clone sits one base away, suggesting this may be a read error. The chain employs TRBV20-1 and TRBJ1-1; 7 bases agree with TRBD1. The CDR3 totals 14 residues. The ends lost 5 bases at V and 3 bases at J; junction bases unmatched: 9. Germline-derived CDR1 and CDR2 are DFQATT and SNEGSKA (reference sequence). Here the CDR3 DNA reads TGCAGTGCTGCCTCGACAGGGAGGGACACTGAAGCTTTCTTT. Its translation is CSAASTGRDTEAFF.

This clonotype was found a few times. The chain combines TRBV7-3 with TRBJ2-3; D may be TRBD2 (6 bases). Germline V gene lookup returns CDR1 SGHTA and CDR2 FQGTGA. The CDR3 runs 15 residues. V was clipped by 8 bases and J by 4 bases, with 19 bases between them. CDR3 in DNA: TGTGCCAGCCTCATCGCGGGTTGCGGGGCAGATACGCAGTATTTT. It encodes CASLIAGCGADTQYF.

The genes are TRBV30 and TRBJ1-2; D may be TRBD1 (6 bases). V was pared by 0 bases and J by 8 bases, with 13 bases between. The CDR3 consists of 13 residues. Germline V gives CDR1 GTSNPN, CDR2 SVGIG (reference sequence). The CDR3, as DNA: TGTGCCTGGAGTGTAGGGGGGCATCAAGGCTACACCTTC. The encoded protein is CAWSVGGHQGYTF.

This clonotype turned up a few times. V and J are TRBV30 and TRBJ1-4; 7 bases line up with TRBD1. Germline V gene sequence: CDR1 GTSNPN, CDR2 SVGIG (reference sequence). V gave up 3 bases and J gave up 5 bases; unmatched junction bases: 6. This CDR3 region has 14 residues. DNA for the CDR3: TGTGCCTGGAGGCCCGGGACAGCGAATGAAAAACTGTTTTTT. Translating gives CAWRPGTANEKLFF.

In its sample, this clonotype was seen a few times. V usage is TRBV14 and J usage is TRBJ2-1; 10 bases are shared with TRBD1. CDR3 length: 20 residues. Germline lookup yields CDR1 SGHDN and CDR2 FVKESK. Germline trimming cut 4 bases from V and 5 bases from J; bases unmatched to any gene: 20. The CDR3 protein is CASSRDRGLWWEDNDNEQFF. In nucleotides, the CDR3 is TGTGCCAGCAGCCGAGACAGGGGGCTATGGTGGGAGGACAACGACAATGAGCAGTTCTTC. Drawing the rest from reference TRBV14 and TRBJ2-1, the complete variable domain is EAGVTQFPSHSVIEKGQTVTLRCDPISGHDNLYWYRRVMGKEIKFLLHFVKESKQDESGMPNNRFLAERTGGTYSTLKVQPAELEDSGVYFCASSRDRGLWWEDNDNEQFFGPGTRLTVL.

Ten or more counts support this clonotype. V and J are TRBV30 and TRBJ1-2; possibly TRBD1 for D (6 bases). Germline assignment: CDR1 GTSNPN and CDR2 SVGIG (reference sequence). CDR3 length equals 13 residues. Trimming cost V 0 bases and J 4 bases, with 9 bases left between them. DNA for the CDR3: TGTGCCTGGAGTGTACTAGGGGGCTATGGCTACACCTTC. Translation gives CAWSVLGGYGYTF. The variable domain in full, completed from reference TRBV30 and TRBJ1-2, reads SQTIHQWPATLVQPVGSPLSLECTVEGTSNPNLYWYRQAAGRGLQLLFYSVGIGQISSEVPQNLSASRPQDRQFILSSKKLLLSDSGFYLCAWSVLGGYGYTFGSGTRLTVV.

The sample holds many counts of this clonotype. Germline and junction disagree at one end, which may indicate a read error. The V and J genes are TRBV6-1 and TRBJ2-2; 13 positions match TRBD2. Germline V CDR1 and CDR2: MNHNS, SASEGT. This CDR3 has 16 amino acids. Here the CDR3 reads CASREGTSGISGELFF. The DNA for the CDR3 is TGTGCCAGCAGAGAAGGGACTAGCGGGATTTCCGGGGAGCTGTTTTTT.

The V and J genes are TRBV9 and TRBJ1-5; TRBD1 agrees at 7 bases. Per germline, CDR1 SGDLS and CDR2 YYNGEE. The CDR3 is 14 residues long. The trim removed 4 bases at V and 4 bases at J, leaving 5 bases unmatched. The CDR3 DNA follows: TGTGCCAGCAGCATCGGGACAGCAAATCAGCCCCAGCATTTT. Amino acids: CASSIGTANQPQHF.

Many counts were recorded for this clonotype. The chain joins TRBV4-1 to TRBJ2-1; TRBD2 matches at 7 bases. From germline, CDR1 is MGHRA and CDR2 YSYEKL. There are 17 residues in the CDR3. V dropped 0 bases and J dropped 4; count of bases not matched to a gene: 9. CDR3 sequence (DNA): TGCGCCAGCAGCCAAGATTTGGGAGGGCCGGGTTACAATGAGCAGTTCTTC. Its translation is CASSQDLGGPGYNEQFF.

This clonotype showed up just a few times. The genes are TRBV29-1 and TRBJ2-3; D gene ambiguous. In germline, CDR1 is SQVTM, CDR2 ANQGSEA. The CDR3 loop spans 16 amino acids. V was cut by 5 bases and J by 0 bases, with 18 bases left in between. This chain's CDR3 is CSVLSDGPISTDTQYF. CDR3 in DNA: TGCAGCGTTCTGTCGGATGGACCGATTAGCACAGATACGCAGTATTTT.

The table lists this clonotype with many counts. The J gene is TRBJ1-2, the V gene TRBV27; TRBD1 aligns across 8 bases. The germline V gene has CDR1 MNHEY and CDR2 SMNVEV (reference sequence). V was pared by 7 bases and J by 7 bases, with 8 bases of the junction left unmatched. The CDR3 runs to 13 residues. The CDR3 here is CASKIPGQVGYTF. The CDR3 coding sequence is TGTGCCAGCAAGATACCGGGACAGGTTGGCTACACCTTC.

This clonotype has ten or more counts. The chain carries TRBV7-8 and TRBJ2-7; no clear D. V was cut by 4 bases and J by 3 bases, with 16 bases left in between. Germline V gene data show CDR1 as SGHVS and CDR2 as FQNEAQ. This CDR3 contains 15 residues. In nucleotides, the CDR3 is TGTGCCAGCAGCTCAGGACGGACCCACTACTACGAGCAGTACTTC. It translates to CASSSGRTHYYEQYF.

This clonotype has more than one count but fewer than ten. This chain links TRBV5-1 with TRBJ1-1; possibly TRBD1 for D (5 bases). The V end lost 1 base, the J end lost 3 bases, and 10 bases lay between the germline ends. There are 14 residues in the CDR3. Germline V gene lookup returns CDR1 SGHRS and CDR2 YFSETQ. The CDR3 bases are TGCGCCAGCAGCTTGAAAGACAGACACACTGAAGCTTTCTTT. Protein product: CASSLKDRHTEAFF.

The table lists this clonotype with many counts. V usage is TRBV27 and J usage is TRBJ1-6; TRBD1 is a possible D gene (6 bases). The germline CDR1 and CDR2 sequences are MNHEY and SMNVEV (reference sequence). The V gene lost 4 bases and the J gene lost 7 bases, with 11 bases spanning the gap. The CDR3 extends over 14 amino acids. CDR3 DNA sequence: TGTGCCAGCAGTTGGAGGAGGGGGAATTCACCCCTCCACTTT. The encoded protein is CASSWRRGNSPLHF.

Many counts were recorded for this clonotype. The rearrangement uses TRBV27 and TRBJ2-2, with 8 bases matching TRBD2. Germline lookup yields CDR1 MNHEY and CDR2 SMNVEV (reference sequence). Germline trimming cut 5 bases from V and 6 bases from J; bases unmatched to any gene: 14. There are 17 residues in the CDR3. CDR3 coding DNA: TGTGCCAGCAGTGATTATCTAGCGGGTTCAGGGTCCGGGGAGCTGTTTTTT. This codes for CASSDYLAGSGSGELFF.